This T cell receptor (beta chain) was recorded in a study of cytomegalovirus exposure and HLA in healthy donors. The study's findings and limits: According to a later analysis, donors in an Asian-associated ancestry cluster reportedly had fewer N-insertions than the approximately 620-donor mean. Rarity characterized most TCR sequences, yet some public TCRs appeared in many donors.

Details on this clone: Its target is unknown.

The PCR ran on 60 Vbeta and 13 Jbeta primers. As originally analysed: In a later analysis, 60 million to 90 million unique TCR beta chains included roughly 11 million shared by two or more donors. Libraries were prepared by immunoSEQ multiplex PCR; TCRdb keeps only in-frame clonotypes and omits some of them. The DNA gave D and trimming, while V, J and clone size come from that table. There are around 150,000 clones in the sample; 60% to 80% occur only once, and around 1.5% lies in the top ten. This CDR3 has 14 residues. Germline assignment: CDR1 MNHEY and CDR2 SMNVEV (reference sequence). The V end was cut by 1 base, the J end by 8 bases, with 11 bases between.

The V call is TRBV27, the J call TRBJ1-4, with D hard to call. Sequencing was done on a sample of PBMCs. The receptor comes from a man aged 60 to 69 in good health and CMV-seronegative. CDR3 region: CASSLWGVGEKLFF. The CDR3 DNA sequence: TGTGCCAGCAGTTTATGGGGAGTGGGGGAAAAACTGTTTTTT.